This T cell receptor (beta chain) was sequenced in a study of CD8 T cells in seronegative destructive rheumatoid arthritis (dated by TCRdb to 2018 to 2020). In terms of the full investigation: Most of the eight CND-RA patients were receiving biological drugs at sampling. Researchers compared peripheral CD8+ TCRbeta repertoires from patients with CCP-negative destructive rheumatoid arthritis (CND-RA) against repertoires from newly diagnosed seropositive RA, seronegative RA and healthy controls. The seropositive RA, seronegative RA and healthy control comparison cohorts were obtained from an earlier published TCRbeta dataset rather than being newly sequenced.

Study-wide conclusions, independent of this receptor: A distinct set of enriched public clonotypes appeared to be carried by CND-RA patients, and this finding was interpreted by the authors as support for a separate disease subset. Once age was adjusted for, the CD8+ TCRbeta repertoires of CND-RA patients appeared less diverse and more clonal than the repertoires of other RA subtypes. CND-RA repertoires showed more CMV-reactive and fewer influenza A-reactive CD8+ TCRbeta sequences than controls and other RA subtypes. The small size of the CND-RA cohort was noted as a limitation of the study. Across the approximately 110,000 clonotypes tested, no public clonotype enrichment survived Benjamini-Hochberg correction. Without diagnostic samples, TCR repertoire differences may partly reflect poor disease control over the years rather than being present at onset.

Genomic DNA from CD8+ cells was used for TCRbeta sequencing according to the manufacturer's instructions. A genomics technology centre in Finland ran the TCRbeta sequencing, which was done with the immunoSEQ assay. Turning to the authors' computational methods: The clonotype tables produced by the immunoSEQ preprocessing pipeline were converted into VDJtools format, and any non-productive clonotypes were filtered out. Samples with fewer than 10,000 reads were excluded, the remaining samples were subsampled to 10,000 reads, and most of the eight CND-RA samples met this threshold. Shannon-Wiener, Simpson and clonality indices were calculated with the VDJtools CalcDiversityStats function on data subsampled to 10,000 reads. To infer antigen specificity, non-singleton TCRbeta clonotypes were hard-matched against VDJdb, with no mismatches permitted. Clusters with potentially shared antigen targets were formed by grouping CDR3 sequences that differed by one amino acid (Hamming distance 1). After each group was resampled to six samples, one-sided Fisher's exact tests checked public clonotypes for group enrichment, with the whole procedure repeated ten times. Not all clones reach the TCRdb copy of this immuneACCESS table, which keeps in-frame sequences only. Checked studies attribute under half of the gap to unresolved V genes and leave the rest unexplained. The V and J calls and clone size were taken over from that table, and D and trimming were inferred from the DNA. A total of about 13,000 clones appear in this sample, 75% to 90% of them only once. Jointly, the top ten make up 27% of the sample.

CND-RA patients were negative for the clinical CCP2 antibody test, and joint destruction progressed despite active therapy. Every CND-RA patient showed typical joint destruction in the wrists and ankles and had failed conventional anti-rheumatic therapy. CND-RA patients were sampled after long disease histories, spanning decades in several cases, rather than at diagnosis. Around 50 millilitres of EDTA-anticoagulated peripheral blood were drawn from each patient. Peripheral blood mononuclear cells were isolated by Ficoll-Paque PLUS density gradient separation. CD8+ cells were isolated from fresh or cryopreserved PBMCs by AutoMACS magnetic bead positive selection, with purity checked by flow cytometry. Nucleospin Tissue or Tissue XS kits were used to extract genomic DNA, which was then quantified on a Qubit 2.0 fluorometer. From the cysteine up to the phenylalanine, the CDR3 has a length of 15 residues. The entry retains the CDR3 DNA only, 45 bases that are in frame from base 1. CDR1 and CDR2 were assigned from the germline V gene (reference sequence) as SEHNR and FQNEAQ. After removal of 2 bases from V and 4 bases from J, the junction retains 5 bases not matched to a gene.

As to this clone: Its antigen remains undetermined. No base qualities exist here, and no much larger clone lies one base off it.

The sequencing input was CD8+ T cells from blood. This clonotype was sampled from a woman aged 30-50 years with seronegative destructive rheumatoid arthritis. The rearranged chain carries TRBV7-9 and TRBJ2-3, with TRBD1 matching 8 junction bases. Read as DNA, the sequence is TGTGCCAGCAGCTTACGACAGGGGTTACCAGATACGCAGTATTTT. The encoded protein is CASSLRQGLPDTQYF.